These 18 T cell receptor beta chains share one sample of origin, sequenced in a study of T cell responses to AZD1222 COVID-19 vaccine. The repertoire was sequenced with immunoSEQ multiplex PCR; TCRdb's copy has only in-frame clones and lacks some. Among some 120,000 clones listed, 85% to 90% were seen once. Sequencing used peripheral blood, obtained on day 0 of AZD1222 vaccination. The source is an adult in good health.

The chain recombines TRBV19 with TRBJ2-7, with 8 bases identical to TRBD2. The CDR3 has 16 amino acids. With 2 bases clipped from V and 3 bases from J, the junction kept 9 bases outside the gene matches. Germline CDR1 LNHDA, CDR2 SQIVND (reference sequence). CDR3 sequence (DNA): TGTGCCAGTAGTATACTCCTCGCGGGGGGATTCTACGAGCAGTACTTC. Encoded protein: CASSILLAGGFYEQYF.

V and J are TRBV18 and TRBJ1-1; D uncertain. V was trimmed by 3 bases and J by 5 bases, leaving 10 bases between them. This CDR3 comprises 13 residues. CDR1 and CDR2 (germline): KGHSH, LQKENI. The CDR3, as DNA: TGTGCCAGCTCACCGGAGGTTGATACTGAAGCTTTCTTT. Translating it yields CASSPEVDTEAFF.

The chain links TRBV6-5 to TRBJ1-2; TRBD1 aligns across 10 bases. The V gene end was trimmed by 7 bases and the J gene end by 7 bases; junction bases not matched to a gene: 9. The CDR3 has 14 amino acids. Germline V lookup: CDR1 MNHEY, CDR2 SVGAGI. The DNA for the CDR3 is TGTGCCAGCAAACCCGACAGGGGGCCGGTTGGCTACACCTTC. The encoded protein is CASKPDRGPVGYTF.

The chain's CDR3 is CASSLGGGEYNEQFF. CDR3 bases: TGTGCCAGCAGCTTAGGGGGGGGTGAATACAATGAGCAGTTCTTC. The gene calls are TRBV7-2 and TRBJ2-1; TRBD2 matches at 7 bases. The CDR3 loop spans 15 amino acids. V lost 1 base to trimming and J lost 4 bases; unmatched junction nucleotides: 4. Germline values: CDR1 SGHTA, CDR2 FQGNSA.

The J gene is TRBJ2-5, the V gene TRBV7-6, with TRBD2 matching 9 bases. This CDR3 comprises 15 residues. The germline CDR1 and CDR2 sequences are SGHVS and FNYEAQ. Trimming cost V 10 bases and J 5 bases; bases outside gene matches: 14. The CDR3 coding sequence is TGTGCCACCCTAAAGAGGCTGGCGGGAGGGGAGACCCAGTACTTC. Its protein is CATLKRLAGGETQYF. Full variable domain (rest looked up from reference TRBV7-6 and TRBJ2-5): GAGVSQSPRYKVTKRGQDVALRCDPISGHVSLYWYRQALGQGPEFLTYFNYEAQQDKSGLPNDRFSAERPEGSISTLTIQRTEQRDSAMYRCATLKRLAGGETQYFGPGTRLLVL.

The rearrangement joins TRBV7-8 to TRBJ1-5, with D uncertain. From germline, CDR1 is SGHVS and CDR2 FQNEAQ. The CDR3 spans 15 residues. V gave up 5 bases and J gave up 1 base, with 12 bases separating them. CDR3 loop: CASSPRSDSNQPQHF. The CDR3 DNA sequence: TGTGCCAGCAGCCCCCGGAGCGACAGCAATCAGCCCCAGCATTTT.

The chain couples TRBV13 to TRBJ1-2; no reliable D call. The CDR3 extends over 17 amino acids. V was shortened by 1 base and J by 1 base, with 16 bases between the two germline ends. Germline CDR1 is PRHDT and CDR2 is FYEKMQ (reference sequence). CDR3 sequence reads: CASSLALYPGGNYGYTF. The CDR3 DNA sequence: TGTGCCAGCAGCTTAGCCCTATATCCGGGAGGTAACTATGGCTACACCTTC.

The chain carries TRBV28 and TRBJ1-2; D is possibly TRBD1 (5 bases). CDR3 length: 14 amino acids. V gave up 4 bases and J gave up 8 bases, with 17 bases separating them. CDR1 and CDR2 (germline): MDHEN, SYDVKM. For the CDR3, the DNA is TGTGCCAGCAGTTCCCCCCGGGGGGGTAGAGGCTACACCTTC. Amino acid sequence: CASSSPRGGRGYTF.

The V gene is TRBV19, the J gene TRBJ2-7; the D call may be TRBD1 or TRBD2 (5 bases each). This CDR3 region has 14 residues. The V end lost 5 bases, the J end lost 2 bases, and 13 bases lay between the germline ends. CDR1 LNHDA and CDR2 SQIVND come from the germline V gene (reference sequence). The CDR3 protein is CASSSGRTTYEQYF. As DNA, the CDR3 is TGTGCCAGTAGTTCAGGGAGAACAACCTACGAGCAGTACTTC.

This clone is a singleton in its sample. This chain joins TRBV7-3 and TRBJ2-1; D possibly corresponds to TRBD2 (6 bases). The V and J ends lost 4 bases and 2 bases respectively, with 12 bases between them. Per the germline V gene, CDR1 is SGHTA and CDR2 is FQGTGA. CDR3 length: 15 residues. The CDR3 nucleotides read TGTGCCAGCAGCTCACAGCCGGGAGCCTACAATGAGCAGTTCTTC. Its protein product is CASSSQPGAYNEQFF.

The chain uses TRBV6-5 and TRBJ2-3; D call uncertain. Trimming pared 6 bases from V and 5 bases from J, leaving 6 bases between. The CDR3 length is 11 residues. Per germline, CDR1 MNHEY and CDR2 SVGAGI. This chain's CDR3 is CASSPRDTQYF. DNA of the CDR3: TGTGCCAGCAGCCCCAGAGATACGCAGTATTTT.

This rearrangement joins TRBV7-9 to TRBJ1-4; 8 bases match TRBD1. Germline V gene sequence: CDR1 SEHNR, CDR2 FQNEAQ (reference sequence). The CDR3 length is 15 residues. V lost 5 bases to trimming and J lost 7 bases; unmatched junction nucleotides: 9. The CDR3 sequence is CASSHDRGGSEKLFF. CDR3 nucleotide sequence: TGTGCCAGCAGCCATGACAGGGGAGGAAGTGAAAAACTGTTTTTT.

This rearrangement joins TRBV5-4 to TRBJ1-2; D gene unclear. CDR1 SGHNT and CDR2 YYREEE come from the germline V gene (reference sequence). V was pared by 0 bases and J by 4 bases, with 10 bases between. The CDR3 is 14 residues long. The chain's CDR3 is CASSLEAGRYGYTF. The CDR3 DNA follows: TGTGCCAGCAGCTTGGAGGCAGGCCGCTATGGCTACACCTTC.

CDR3 protein: CASSIQGYTYEQYF. In nucleotides, the CDR3 is TGTGCCAGCAGTATACAGGGCTATACCTACGAGCAGTACTTC. The genes are TRBV28 and TRBJ2-7; tentatively, D is TRBD1 (6 bases). The length of the CDR3 is 14 residues. V dropped 5 bases and J dropped 2 bases, with 13 bases sitting between them. Germline values: CDR1 MDHEN, CDR2 SYDVKM.

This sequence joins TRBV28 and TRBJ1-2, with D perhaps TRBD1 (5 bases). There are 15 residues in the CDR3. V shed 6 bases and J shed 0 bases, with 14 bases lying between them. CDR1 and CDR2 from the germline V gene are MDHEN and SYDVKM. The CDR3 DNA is TGTGCCAGCAGCCCAGGACACCTAGCTAACTATGGCTACACCTTC. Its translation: CASSPGHLANYGYTF.

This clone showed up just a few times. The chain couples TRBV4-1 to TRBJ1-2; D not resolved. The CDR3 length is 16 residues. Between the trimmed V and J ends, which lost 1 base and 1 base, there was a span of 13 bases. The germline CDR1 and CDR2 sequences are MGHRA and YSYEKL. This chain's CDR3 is CASSQGGGQYNYGYTF. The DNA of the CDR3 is TGCGCCAGCAGCCAAGGTGGAGGGCAGTATAACTATGGCTACACCTTC.

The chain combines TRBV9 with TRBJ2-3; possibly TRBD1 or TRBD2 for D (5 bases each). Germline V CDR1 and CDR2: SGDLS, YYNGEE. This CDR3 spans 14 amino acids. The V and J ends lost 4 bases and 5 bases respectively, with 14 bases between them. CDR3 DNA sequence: TGTGCCAGCAGCCCCGGGTGGGGGAAAGATACGCAGTATTTT. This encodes CASSPGWGKDTQYF.

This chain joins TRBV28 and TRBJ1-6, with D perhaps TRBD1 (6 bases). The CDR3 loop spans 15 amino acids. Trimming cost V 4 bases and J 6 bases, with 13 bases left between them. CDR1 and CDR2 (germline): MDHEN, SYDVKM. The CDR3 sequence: CASSSTGKGNSPLHF. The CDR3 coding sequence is TGTGCCAGCAGTTCCACAGGGAAAGGTAATTCACCCCTCCACTTT.